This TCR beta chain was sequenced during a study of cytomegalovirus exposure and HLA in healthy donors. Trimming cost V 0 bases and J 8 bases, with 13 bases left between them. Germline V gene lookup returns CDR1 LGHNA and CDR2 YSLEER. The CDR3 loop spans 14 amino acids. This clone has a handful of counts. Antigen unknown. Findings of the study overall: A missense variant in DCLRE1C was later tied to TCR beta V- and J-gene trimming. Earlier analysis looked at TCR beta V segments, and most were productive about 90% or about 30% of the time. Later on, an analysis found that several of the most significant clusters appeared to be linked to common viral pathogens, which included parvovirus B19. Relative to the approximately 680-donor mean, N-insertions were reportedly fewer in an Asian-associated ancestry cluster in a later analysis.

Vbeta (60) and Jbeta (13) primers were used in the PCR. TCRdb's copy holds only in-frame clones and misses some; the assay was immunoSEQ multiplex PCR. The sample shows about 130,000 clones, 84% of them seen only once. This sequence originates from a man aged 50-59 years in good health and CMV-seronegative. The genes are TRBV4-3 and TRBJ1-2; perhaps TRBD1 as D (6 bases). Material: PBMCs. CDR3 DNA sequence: TGCGCCAGCAGCCAAGATCGGGGGGCGGTCGGCTACACCTTC. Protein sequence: CASSQDRGAVGYTF.